This is a list of T cell receptor beta chains from one sample in a study of blood T cell repertoires in COVID-19. Profiled with immunoSEQ multiplex PCR; TCRdb holds only in-frame clones, not every one. The repertoire includes about 170,000 clones, approximately 91% of them detected once, and approximately 5% sits in the top ten. Sequenced input: peripheral blood. These receptors all come from a man aged 18 to 30 with COVID-19, enrolled during active disease. CDR3s include the opening cysteine and the closing phenylalanine or tryptophan. Each record gives: J gene, V gene, CDR3 protein.

j_gene: TRBJ2-1
v_gene: TRBV5-1
CDR3aa: CASSLGTSGSDAFF

j_gene: TRBJ2-7
v_gene: TRBV27
CDR3aa: CASSLVAGGLGEQYF

j_gene: TRBJ2-1
v_gene: TRBV7-2
CDR3aa: CASSPSTGGTYNEQFF

j_gene: TRBJ2-3
v_gene: TRBV6-5
CDR3aa: CASQGRFTDTQYF

j_gene: TRBJ1-5
v_gene: TRBV6-5
CDR3aa: CASSPLDSQPQHF

j_gene: TRBJ2-1
v_gene: TRBV11-2
CDR3aa: CASSPRTGWASYNEQFF

j_gene: TRBJ2-1
v_gene: TRBV13
CDR3aa: CASSFRTASYNEQFF

j_gene: TRBJ2-7
v_gene: TRBV2
CDR3aa: CASSPWLAGGYEQYF

j_gene: TRBJ1-5
v_gene: TRBV2
CDR3aa: CATRLMDQPQHF

j_gene: TRBJ2-1
v_gene: TRBV9
CDR3aa: CASSPRLAGTYNEQFF

j_gene: TRBJ2-7
v_gene: TRBV9
CDR3aa: CASSVDGRALDEQYF

j_gene: TRBJ2-7
v_gene: TRBV14
CDR3aa: CASSSGYEQYF

j_gene: TRBJ2-7
v_gene: TRBV2
CDR3aa: CASTNRDYEQYF

j_gene: TRBJ1-2
v_gene: TRBV2
CDR3aa: CASTPPGYYGYTF

j_gene: TRBJ1-1
v_gene: TRBV20-1
CDR3aa: CSASTGRATEAFF

j_gene: TRBJ2-5
v_gene: TRBV24-1
CDR3aa: CATSECVQRRETQYF

j_gene: TRBJ2-3
v_gene: TRBV25-1
CDR3aa: CASSEFSGRATDTQYF

j_gene: TRBJ2-1
v_gene: TRBV12-5
CDR3aa: CASAWGEPYKGEQFF